This is a list of T cell receptor beta chains from one sample in a study of cytomegalovirus exposure and HLA in healthy donors. Some clones are missing from TCRdb's copy, which holds only in-frame ones; the method was immunoSEQ multiplex PCR. The sample includes about 62,000 clones. The specimen was PBMCs. Source of these receptors: a young man in good health and CMV-seropositive. Each CDR3 is given with its conserved first and last residue. A D gene is named only where the DNA matches it firmly.

TGTGCCAGTAGTATTGATGGGGGGACCGGGGAGCTGTTTTTT	CASSIDGGTGELFF	TRBJ2-2	NA	TRBV19
TGTGCCAGCAGCGAGACCGGAGTAGTGACAGATACGCAGTATTTT	CASSETGVVTDTQYF	TRBJ2-3	NA	TRBV9
TGTGCCAGCAGTCTCCACAGGGAGCCTGAAGCTTTCTTT	CASSLHREPEAFF	TRBJ1-1	NA	TRBV6-6
TGTGCCAGCAGCGTTCCTAGCGCCTACGAGCAGTACTTC	CASSVPSAYEQYF	TRBJ2-7	NA	TRBV9
TGTGCCAGCAGCTTGTTGGGGAGCCCTACCTACGAGCAGTACTTC	CASSLLGSPTYEQYF	TRBJ2-7	NA	TRBV7-9
TGCGCCAGCAGCCACCTAGGACTAGCGGAAGTCTCTGGGGCCAACGTCCTGACTTTC	CASSHLGLAEVSGANVLTF	TRBJ2-6	TRBD2	TRBV4-1
TGCGCCAGCAGCTCGGGTATGAGGACAGGGTGGGCCTATGGCTACACCTTC	CASSSGMRTGWAYGYTF	TRBJ1-2	TRBD1	TRBV5-1
TGTGCCAGCAGCGTTCTAGCGGGGGCGGGAGAGACCCAGTACTTC	CASSVLAGAGETQYF	TRBJ2-5	TRBD2	TRBV9
TGTGCCAGCAGCCCCCAGCAGACAGCGAACACCGGGGAGCTGTTTTTT	CASSPQQTANTGELFF	TRBJ2-2	NA	TRBV13
TGTGCCAGCTCGGACAGGGCGTCTGGAAACACCATATATTTT	CASSDRASGNTIYF	TRBJ1-3	TRBD1	TRBV18
TGTGCCAGCAGCGTAACAGGAGTCGCCTACGAGCAGTACTTC	CASSVTGVAYEQYF	TRBJ2-7	NA	TRBV9
TGTGCCAGCAGTGAATTGGGGACAGGGGACCCCTACGAGCAGTACTTC	CASSELGTGDPYEQYF	TRBJ2-7	TRBD1	TRBV6-1
TGTGCCAGCTCACCAATGGAGGGTAATTCACCCCTCCACTTT	CASSPMEGNSPLHF	TRBJ1-6	NA	TRBV18
TGTGCCAGCAGCCCCGAGGGCGACAATGAGCAGTTCTTC	CASSPEGDNEQFF	TRBJ2-1	NA	TRBV5-4
TGCGCCAGCAGCCAACCGGCATTCCCGACAGGGCTTTTCTACGAGCAGTACTTC	CASSQPAFPTGLFYEQYF	TRBJ2-7	TRBD1	TRBV4-1
TGTGCCAGCAGTTTAAACTTTGATGAAAAACTGTTTTTT	CASSLNFDEKLFF	TRBJ1-4	NA	TRBV27
TGCAGCGTTGAAACCCTTATCAGGGGATCCTACAATGAGCAGTTCTTC	CSVETLIRGSYNEQFF	TRBJ2-1	NA	TRBV29-1
TGTGCCAGCAGCCCCCGGGACGGAGGGTACGAGCAGTACTTC	CASSPRDGGYEQYF	TRBJ2-7	NA	TRBV14
TGCGCCAGCAGCTTGGGGACAGGGGGCTCCTACGAGCAGTACTTC	CASSLGTGGSYEQYF	TRBJ2-7	TRBD1	TRBV5-1
TGTGCCTGGAGTACGACGGGACAGCAAGCGTTC	CAWSTTGQQAF	TRBJ1-2	TRBD1	TRBV30
TGCGCCAGCAGCCAAGAGTCGAGCGGGCGCGCCTACGAGCAGTACTTC	CASSQESSGRAYEQYF	TRBJ2-7	NA	TRBV4-1
TGCGCCAGCAGTGTATTAGCCTACGAGCAGTACTTC	CASSVLAYEQYF	TRBJ2-7	NA	TRBV10-2
TGTGCCAGCAGCTTAGGGACAGGGCCTTACAATGAGCAGTTCTTC	CASSLGTGPYNEQFF	TRBJ2-1	TRBD1	TRBV7-3
TGTGCCAGCAGCACCTTAACAGGGGAGGACGAGACCCAGTACTTC	CASSTLTGEDETQYF	TRBJ2-5	NA	TRBV11-3
TGCAGCGCCGGGACTGGACACACAGATACGCAGTATTTT	CSAGTGHTDTQYF	TRBJ2-3	NA	TRBV29-1
TGTGCCAGTGCTTCAGACAGGGACCACGAGCAGTACTTC	CASASDRDHEQYF	TRBJ2-7	TRBD1	TRBV19
TGTGCCAGCAGTTACGGGACTAGCGGGAGTACAGATACGCAGTATTTT	CASSYGTSGSTDTQYF	TRBJ2-3	TRBD2	TRBV6-5